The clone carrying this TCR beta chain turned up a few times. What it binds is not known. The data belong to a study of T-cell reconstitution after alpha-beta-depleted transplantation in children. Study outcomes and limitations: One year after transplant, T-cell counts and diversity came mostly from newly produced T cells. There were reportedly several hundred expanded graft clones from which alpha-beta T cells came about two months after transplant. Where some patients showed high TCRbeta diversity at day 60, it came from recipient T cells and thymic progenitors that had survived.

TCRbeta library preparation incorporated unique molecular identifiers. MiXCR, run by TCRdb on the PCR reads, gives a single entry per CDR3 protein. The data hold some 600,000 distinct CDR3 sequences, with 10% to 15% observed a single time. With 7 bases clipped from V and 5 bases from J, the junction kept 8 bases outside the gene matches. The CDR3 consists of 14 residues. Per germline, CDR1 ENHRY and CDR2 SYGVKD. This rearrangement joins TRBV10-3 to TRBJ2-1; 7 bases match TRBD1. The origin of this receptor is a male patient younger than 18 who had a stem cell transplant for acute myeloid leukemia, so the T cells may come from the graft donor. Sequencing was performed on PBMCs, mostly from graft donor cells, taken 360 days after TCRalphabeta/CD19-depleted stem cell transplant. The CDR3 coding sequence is TGTGCCATCAATCGAGGGACAGTTGACAATGAGCAGTTCTTC. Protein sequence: CAINRGTVDNEQFF.